This T cell receptor beta chain was obtained from a study of cytomegalovirus exposure and HLA in healthy donors. Study conclusions and caveats: The classifier reportedly diagnosed cytomegalovirus status with high sensitivity and specificity.

Concerning this clone: The antigen remains unidentified.

Libraries were prepared by immunoSEQ multiplex PCR; TCRdb keeps only in-frame clonotypes and omits some of them. The table records approximately 150,000 clones, about 87% of them present only once. This sequence was found in a woman aged 25 to 45 in good health and CMV-seronegative. The specimen sequenced was PBMCs.

The CDR3 sequence is CASSSTSTGSYEQYF. The CDR3, as DNA: TGCGCCAGCAGCTCCACTAGCACCGGCTCCTACGAGCAGTACTTC. V usage is TRBV10-2 and J usage is TRBJ2-7; TRBD2 might be the D (6 bases). V was trimmed by 6 bases and J by 0 bases, leaving 15 bases between them. Germline V gene lookup returns CDR1 WSHSY and CDR2 SAAADI. This CDR3 region has 15 residues.